A single T cell receptor beta chain is shown here with its context. A single record per CDR3 protein comes from TCRdb applying MiXCR to the 5' RACE reads. This sample has about 370,000 distinct CDR3 sequences, with roughly 30% found just once. Germline lookup yields CDR1 KGHSH and CDR2 LQKENI. The V and J ends lost 3 bases and 2 bases respectively, with 14 bases between them. This CDR3 comprises 15 residues. This entry comes from a study of identical twins' blood T cells. The chain combines TRBV18 with TRBJ2-7, with D perhaps TRBD1 or TRBD2 (5 bases each). Sequencing was done on a sample of PBMCs. The clonotype originates from a woman aged 18 to 50 in good health. CDR3 region: CASSPVDEGPYEQYF. The CDR3 DNA follows: TGTGCCAGCTCACCCGTCGATGAGGGGCCCTACGAGCAGTACTTC.